Below are 10 T cell receptor beta chains sequenced from a single sample in a study of cytomegalovirus exposure and HLA in healthy donors. PCR involved 60 Vbeta and 13 Jbeta primers. The table came from immunoSEQ multiplex PCR; TCRdb's copy has only in-frame clones and leaves some out. The sample has 120,000 to 150,000 clones; around 80% are singletons. The source material was PBMCs. All receptors derive from a woman aged 40 to 55 in good health and CMV-seronegative.

V gene TRBV28 combines with J gene TRBJ1-4; D ambiguous. CDR1 and CDR2 from the germline V gene are MDHEN and SYDVKM. This CDR3 has 14 amino acids. Deletions cut 6 bases from V and 2 bases from J, with 10 bases between. The CDR3 loop reads CASSLTETNEKLFF. DNA for the CDR3: TGTGCCAGCAGCCTTACCGAGACTAATGAAAAACTGTTTTTT.

The V gene is TRBV5-1, the J gene TRBJ1-5, with no clear D. The CDR3 runs to 15 residues. CDR1 is SGHRS and CDR2 is YFSETQ in the germline V gene. V lost 0 bases and J 5 bases, leaving 12 bases between the germline ends. CDR3 protein: CASSLDSPSYQPQHF. Here the CDR3 DNA reads TGCGCCAGCAGCTTGGACAGTCCCTCCTATCAGCCCCAGCATTTT.

The chain links TRBV9 to TRBJ2-1, with 15 bases lining up with TRBD2. The CDR3 contains 15 residues. CDR1 and CDR2 from the germline V gene are SGDLS and YYNGEE. After removal of 7 bases from V and 3 bases from J, the junction contained 2 bases not matched to a gene. The CDR3 sequence: CASGTSGRYYNEQFF. The CDR3 DNA reads TGTGCCAGCGGGACTAGCGGGAGGTACTACAATGAGCAGTTCTTC.

J is TRBJ2-2 and V is TRBV7-9; 10 bases fit TRBD1. Germline CDR1 and CDR2: SEHNR and FQNEAQ (reference sequence). V lost 1 base, J lost 6 bases, and 5 bases stayed unmatched. The CDR3 length is 16 residues. The CDR3 spells CASSLELGQGAGELFF. The CDR3 region has the DNA TGTGCCAGCAGCTTAGAACTTGGACAGGGGGCCGGGGAGCTGTTTTTT.

The V and J genes are TRBV27 and TRBJ1-6; 7 bases fit TRBD1. Germline V gene lookup returns CDR1 MNHEY and CDR2 SMNVEV (reference sequence). Trimming took 6 bases from V and 4 from J; bases not matched to a gene: 3. The CDR3 loop spans 14 amino acids. The CDR3 DNA sequence: TGTGCCAGCAGCCCGACAGGGTATAATTCACCCCTCCACTTT. This encodes CASSPTGYNSPLHF.

The chain employs TRBV29-1 and TRBJ1-1, with D perhaps TRBD1 (5 bases). CDR1 is SQVTM, CDR2 ANQGSEA, per germline. The CDR3 is 12 residues long. V was shortened by 3 bases and J by 5 bases, with 10 bases between the two germline ends. CDR3 residues: CSVEGRVTEAFF. CDR3 bases: TGCAGCGTTGAGGGCAGGGTAACTGAAGCTTTCTTT.

The table lists this clone with a few counts. The chain is built from TRBV14 and TRBJ2-1; D gene ambiguous. The CDR3 has 14 amino acids. With 3 bases removed from V and 4 bases from J, the gap between germline ends came to 10 bases. Germline V CDR1 and CDR2: SGHDN, FVKESK. This CDR3 reads CASSQPGIYNEQFF. The CDR3 region has the DNA TGTGCCAGCAGCCAGCCGGGTATATACAATGAGCAGTTCTTC.

The rearrangement uses TRBV7-9 and TRBJ1-1; D may be TRBD1 (6 bases). V shed 5 bases and J shed 6 bases, with 19 bases lying between them. This CDR3 spans 15 amino acids. Germline V lookup: CDR1 SEHNR, CDR2 FQNEAQ (reference sequence). The CDR3 sequence: CASSHDGGGVAEAFF. The CDR3 DNA reads as TGTGCCAGCAGCCACGATGGGGGGGGCGTTGCTGAAGCTTTCTTT.

This clone was observed a handful of times. The chain combines TRBV6-6 with TRBJ2-7; TRBD1 matches 9 bases. Germline values: CDR1 MNHNY, CDR2 SVGAGI (reference sequence). There are 13 residues in the CDR3. V shed 6 bases, J shed 6 bases, and the junction held 6 bases outside the gene matches. This chain's CDR3 is CASSPGQGLEQYF. The DNA for the CDR3 is TGTGCCAGCAGCCCGGGACAGGGCCTCGAGCAGTACTTC.

This chain uses TRBV7-9 with TRBJ2-2, with D hard to call. Trimming took 4 bases from V and 8 from J, leaving 17 bases between them. Germline assignment: CDR1 SEHNR and CDR2 FQNEAQ (reference sequence). This CDR3 comprises 15 residues. The DNA of the CDR3 is TGTGCCAGCAGCTCCACTCGAGGCATGGCTGGGGAGCTGTTTTTT. Encoded protein: CASSSTRGMAGELFF.